Listed below are T cell receptor beta chains from one sample, sequenced in a study of beta chain features in type 1 diabetes. Libraries were prepared by immunoSEQ multiplex PCR; TCRdb keeps only in-frame clonotypes and omits some of them. Among 630,000 or so clones listed, 11% to 15% were seen once. Sequencing was performed on naive CD4+ T cells from blood. Receptor source: a man aged 18 to 29 with type 1 diabetes. CDR3s include the opening cysteine and the closing phenylalanine or tryptophan. D genes are given only for firm matches. A row's size may be missing; if present it is once, few, many or a size class.

v_call	j_call	clone_size	d_call	cdr3_aa	cdr3_nt
TRBV19	TRBJ2-1	-	TRBD2	CASSPGTSGRVDSSYNEQFF	TGTGCCAGTAGTCCCGGGACTAGCGGGAGGGTCGATAGCTCCTACAATGAGCAGTTCTTC
TRBV9	TRBJ2-5	few	TRBD2	CASSAGLAGSSGETQYF	TGTGCCAGCAGCGCGGGACTAGCGGGGTCCTCCGGGGAGACCCAGTACTTC
TRBV29-1	TRBJ2-7	few	-	CSVAGTDTYEQYF	TGCAGCGTTGCCGGGACTGATACCTACGAGCAGTACTTC
TRBV6-5	TRBJ2-7	-	TRBD2	CASSYSGLAFYEQYF	TGTGCCAGCAGTTACAGTGGACTAGCTTTCTACGAGCAGTACTTC
TRBV5-4	TRBJ2-7	few	-	CASSLRGGFDEQYF	TGTGCCAGCAGCTTGAGGGGGGGCTTCGACGAGCAGTACTTC
TRBV19	TRBJ2-3	few	TRBD2	CASPPGLADCTDTQYF	TGTGCCAGTCCCCCGGGACTAGCGGACTGCACAGATACGCAGTATTTT
TRBV6-5	TRBJ1-2	-	TRBD1	CASLGGDRGLYGYTF	TGTGCCAGCCTGGGGGGGGACAGGGGCCTTTATGGCTACACCTTC
TRBV23-1	TRBJ1-6	-	-	CASSGDPPDTPPLHF	TGCGCCAGCAGTGGAGACCCTCCGGACACTCCGCCCCTCCACTTT
TRBV30	TRBJ1-4	few	-	CAFGGSTNEKLFF	TGTGCGTTCGGAGGGTCAACTAATGAAAAACTGTTTTTT
TRBV30	TRBJ2-5	few	-	CAWSPAGTQETQYF	TGTGCCTGGAGTCCGGCAGGTACACAAGAGACCCAGTACTTC
TRBV15	TRBJ2-7	few	-	CATSRDAGPYEQYF	TGTGCCACCAGCAGAGACGCGGGCCCCTACGAGCAGTACTTC
TRBV28	TRBJ1-5	-	-	CASSLRGHSNQPQHF	TGTGCCAGCAGTTTACGGGGGCATAGCAATCAGCCCCAGCATTTT
TRBV29-1	TRBJ1-1	few	TRBD1	CSAGQGGTEAFF	TGCAGCGCGGGGCAGGGGGGAACTGAAGCTTTCTTT
TRBV30	TRBJ2-3	-	-	CAWRDERGLTDTQYF	TGTGCCTGGAGGGATGAACGGGGCCTCACAGATACGCAGTATTTT
TRBV9	TRBJ2-5	once	-	CASSGTDYQETQYF	TGTGCCAGCAGCGGAACAGATTACCAAGAGACCCAGTACTTC
TRBV7-2	TRBJ1-1	few	-	CASSLPLAGPMNTEAFF	TGTGCCAGCAGCTTACCCTTGGCAGGGCCTATGAACACTGAAGCTTTCTTT
TRBV9	TRBJ1-3	few	TRBD1	CASSVQQGYGNTIYF	TGTGCCAGCAGCGTTCAACAGGGGTACGGAAACACCATATATTTT
TRBV20-1	TRBJ2-3	-	-	CSARSTDTQYF	TGCAGTGCCAGGAGCACAGATACGCAGTATTTT
TRBV28	TRBJ2-7	-	TRBD2	CASNPGTSGTYEQYF	TGTGCCAGCAACCCCGGGACTAGCGGGACCTACGAGCAGTACTTC
TRBV10-3	TRBJ1-5	-	-	CAIRPGGEGNQPQHF	TGTGCCATCAGACCCGGGGGCGAGGGCAATCAGCCCCAGCATTTT
TRBV2	TRBJ2-1	few	-	CASSRGLASSYNEQFF	TGTGCCAGCAGTAGGGGACTCGCCAGCTCCTACAATGAGCAGTTCTTC
TRBV28	TRBJ2-7	few	TRBD2	CASGGAYEQYF	TGTGCCAGCGGGGGGGCCTACGAGCAGTACTTC
TRBV7-9	TRBJ2-1	-	-	CASSLDSDPASYNEQFF	TGTGCCAGCAGCTTGGACTCGGACCCTGCCTCCTACAATGAGCAGTTCTTC
TRBV5-4	TRBJ1-2	-	-	CASSQARAGYTF	TGTGCCAGCAGCCAAGCCCGCGCTGGCTACACCTTC
TRBV4-3	TRBJ2-3	-	TRBD2	CASSQGGGDTQYF	TGCGCCAGCAGCCAAGGCGGGGGAGACACGCAGTATTTT
TRBV29-1	TRBJ1-1	-	TRBD1	CSVRDTGGGDTEAFF	TGCAGCGTCCGGGACACAGGGGGCGGCGACACTGAAGCTTTCTTT
TRBV11-3	TRBJ2-2	few	-	CASSLDSLTGELFF	TGTGCCAGCAGCTTAGATAGCCTTACCGGGGAGCTGTTTTTT
TRBV2	TRBJ2-5	-	-	CASAAWMGETQYF	TGTGCCAGCGCCGCCTGGATGGGGGAGACCCAGTACTTC
TRBV7-6	TRBJ2-3	-	TRBD2	CASSGQRGGRTDTQYF	TGTGCCAGCAGCGGCCAGCGGGGGGGCCGCACAGATACGCAGTATTTT
TRBV9	TRBJ1-4	few	TRBD1	CASSPGTDRNEKLFF	TGTGCCAGCAGTCCCGGGACAGACCGTAATGAAAAACTGTTTTTT
TRBV30	TRBJ2-4	-	TRBD1	CAWSGTGTGLVGGKNIQYF	TGTGCCTGGAGTGGGACCGGGACAGGGCTGGTCGGGGGCAAAAACATTCAGTACTTC
TRBV30	TRBJ2-1	few	-	CAWSAPGYNEQFF	TGTGCCTGGAGTGCTCCCGGGTACAATGAGCAGTTCTTC
TRBV6-5	TRBJ2-7	-	-	CASSYSMSPTTYEQYF	TGTGCCAGCAGTTACTCGATGTCTCCAACAACCTACGAGCAGTACTTC
TRBV6-6	TRBJ1-4	few	-	CASSRLKEPTNEKLFF	TGTGCCAGCAGCCGGCTTAAGGAGCCAACTAATGAAAAACTGTTTTTT
TRBV18	TRBJ2-6	-	-	CASSPPLQGPSGANVLTF	TGTGCCAGCTCACCTCCCTTACAGGGACCCTCTGGGGCCAACGTCCTGACTTTC
TRBV7-2	TRBJ2-3	few	TRBD1	CASSARDRGPDTQYF	TGTGCCAGCAGCGCCCGGGACAGGGGCCCAGATACGCAGTATTTT
TRBV4-1	TRBJ1-2	-	-	CASWDGNYGYTF	TGCGCCAGCTGGGACGGTAACTATGGCTACACCTTC
TRBV7-2	TRBJ2-5	-	TRBD1	CASSAWTGRETQYF	TGTGCCAGCAGCGCCTGGACAGGGCGAGAGACCCAGTACTTC
TRBV29-1	TRBJ1-1	-	-	CSVVGGANTEAFF	TGCAGCGTTGTGGGAGGGGCGAACACTGAAGCTTTCTTT
TRBV30	TRBJ2-5	-	-	CAWSRTFETQYF	TGTGCCTGGAGCCGGACATTTGAGACCCAGTACTTC
TRBV28	TRBJ2-7	-	TRBD1	CASALGVWGQGYEQYF	TGTGCCAGCGCCTTAGGCGTCTGGGGACAGGGCTACGAGCAGTACTTC
TRBV7-2	TRBJ1-1	-	TRBD1	CASSLVTGVNTEAFF	TGTGCCAGCAGCTTAGTAACAGGGGTGAACACTGAAGCTTTCTTT
TRBV4-2	TRBJ2-6	few	-	CASSQDRGSGANVLTF	TGTGCCAGCAGCCAAGATAGGGGGTCCGGGGCCAACGTCCTGACTTTC
TRBV18	TRBJ2-5	-	-	CASSPAYPGKETQYF	TGTGCCAGCTCACCAGCCTATCCGGGGAAAGAGACCCAGTACTTC
TRBV9	TRBJ1-4	-	-	CASSGPDGEKLFF	TGTGCCAGCAGTGGTCCAGACGGTGAAAAACTGTTTTTT
TRBV30	TRBJ2-5	few	-	CAWSVSAASETQYF	TGTGCCTGGAGTGTGTCGGCCGCATCGGAGACCCAGTACTTC
TRBV25-1	TRBJ2-1	-	TRBD2	CASSDLSREKYEQFF	TGTGCCAGCAGTGACTTATCGCGGGAGAAATATGAGCAGTTCTTC
TRBV30	TRBJ2-7	-	TRBD2	CAWTHAGGVSYEQYF	TGTGCCTGGACTCATGCGGGGGGCGTCTCCTACGAGCAGTACTTC
TRBV2	TRBJ1-5	-	-	CASSVERAYSNQPQHF	TGTGCCAGCAGCGTAGAGAGGGCTTATAGCAATCAGCCCCAGCATTTT
TRBV19	TRBJ2-3	few	-	CASSITGRTDTQYF	TGTGCCAGTAGTATCACAGGGAGGACAGATACGCAGTATTTT
TRBV27	TRBJ2-3	few	TRBD2	CASSLMGGSPDTQYF	TGTGCCAGCAGTCTTATGGGCGGGAGCCCAGATACGCAGTATTTT